The entry below gives a single T cell receptor beta chain sequence along with its context. Its antigen has not been determined. Within one base of it there is no much larger clone, and no base qualities were kept. The treatment or condition label, read with the paper, signifies: some 19 received Ad26.COV2.S at low or high dose, single or two shots; 5 received placebo; per-sample allocation not given. For vaccine and placebo recipients, the sequenced repertoires came from samples collected on day 63 after the first injection. Cohort 1b enrolled about two dozen adults aged 18-55 years at a single site in Boston, USA, between 29 July and 7 August 2020. Ad26.COV2.S was a replication-incompetent adenovirus type 26 vector that expressed a prefusion-stabilized SARS-CoV-2 spike protein derived from the original Wuhan strain. The immunoSEQ Assay was the method used to sequence TCRbeta CDR3 regions. After extraction, genomic DNA underwent amplification by bias-controlled multiplex PCR, followed by high-throughput sequencing. The authors' pipeline ran thus. To quantify the absolute abundance of every unique TCRbeta CDR3 region, sequences were collapsed and filtered. T cell fraction was estimated by normalizing TCRbeta template counts to usable DNA, which was measured by amplifying reference genes present in all nucleated cells. Repertoire TCRs were annotated as SARS-CoV-2-specific by exact matching of V gene, CDR3 amino acid sequence and J gene to a known reactive TCR set. The reference SARS-CoV-2 TCR set was obtained from MIRA and was filtered for enrichment in COVID-19-positive ImmuneCODE repertoires, whereby public or cross-reactive TCRs were removed. Drawing on the MIRA antigens, annotated TCRs were analysed further at the level of specific ORF or position within ORF. Breadth was defined as the number of annotated unique rearrangements divided by the total number of unique productive rearrangements, and depth was defined as the summed frequency of the annotated unique rearrangements. TCR breadth was compared between groups using two-sided Wilcoxon rank-sum tests. In its TCRdb copy, this immuneACCESS table keeps in-frame sequences only and misses some clones. Where compared with another copy, unresolved V genes explain less than half of these, and the others have no known cause. V, J and clone size are those of that table, while D and trimming were read from the DNA. This sample is represented by a few hundred thousand clones; over 75% of them were singletons. The top ten clones comprise 9.5% to 15% of the sample.

The sample is drawn from a study of Ad26.COV2.S vaccination and SARS-CoV-2 variants (TCRdb year 2021). Broadly, across the study: Donors in the vaccine arm were drawn from COV1001, a phase I-IIa trial of Ad26.COV2.S in healthy adults that was multicentre, randomized, double-blind and placebo-controlled. Dosing of Ad26.COV2.S was intramuscular, at either 5x10^10 or 1x10^11 viral particles, delivered as one shot or as two shots spaced 56 days apart. Sequencing of the TCRbeta repertoire served to evaluate the specificity and breadth of SARS-CoV-2-reactive T cell receptors following Ad26.COV2.S vaccination. A total of around 32 samples were included in the TCR-sequenced set, comprising roughly 20 Ad26.COV2.S vaccine recipients, 5 placebo recipients and 8 SARS-CoV-2 convalescent individuals. Trial participants were randomized into five groups of five: low-dose or high-dose Ad26.COV2.S given once or twice, or placebo on both occasions. Throughout the experiments and outcome assessment, investigators stayed blinded to trial group allocation.

V was cut back by 4 bases and J by 0 bases, leaving a gap of 4 bases between them. From a lookup of the germline V gene (reference sequence), CDR1 and CDR2 are LNHDA and SQIVND. From its cysteine to its phenylalanine, the CDR3 spans 13 amino acids. The DNA shown is the 39-base CDR3, in frame from base 1. Paper-wide results and their limitations: Ad26.COV2.S recipients had higher spike-specific TCR breadth than placebo recipients (P = 0.0014). The study was not powered for comparison of responses between vaccine doses or regimens. The authors noted that the TCR breadth and depth analyses may have underestimated total T cell responses. Vaccine and placebo recipients had similar non-spike TCR breadth, a finding consistent with the vaccine containing only spike. Substantial breadth of spike-specific CD8+ and CD4+ T cell responses was reported after vaccination.

The receptor chain draws on TRBV19 and TRBJ2-4; the D gene cannot be named for sure. The specimen was peripheral blood, collected in a trial of Ad26.COV2.S vaccine versus placebo. The receptor comes from a person between 18 and 65 years old who received the Ad26.COV2.S COVID-19 vaccine or a placebo. The CDR3 reads as follows: CASSTVAKNIQYF. The nucleotides read TGTGCCAGTAGTACGGTAGCCAAAAACATTCAGTACTTC.